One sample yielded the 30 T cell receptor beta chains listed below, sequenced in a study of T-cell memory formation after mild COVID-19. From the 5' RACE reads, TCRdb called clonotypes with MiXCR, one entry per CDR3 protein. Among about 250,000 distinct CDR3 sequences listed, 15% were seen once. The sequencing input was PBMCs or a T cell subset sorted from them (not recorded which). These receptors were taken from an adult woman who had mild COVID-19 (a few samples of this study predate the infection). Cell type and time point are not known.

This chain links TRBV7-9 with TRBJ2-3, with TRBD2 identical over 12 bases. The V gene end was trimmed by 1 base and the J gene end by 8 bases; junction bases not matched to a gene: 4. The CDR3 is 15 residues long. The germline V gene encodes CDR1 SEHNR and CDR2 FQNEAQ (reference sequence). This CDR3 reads CASSLGLAGVGTQYF. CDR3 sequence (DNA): TGTGCCAGCAGCTTAGGACTAGCGGGAGTAGGTACGCAGTATTTT.

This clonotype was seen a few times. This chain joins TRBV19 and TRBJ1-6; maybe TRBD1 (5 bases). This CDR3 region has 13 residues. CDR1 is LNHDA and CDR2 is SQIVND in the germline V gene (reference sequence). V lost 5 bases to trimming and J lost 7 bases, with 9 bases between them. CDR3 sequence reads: CASSSPGNSPLHF. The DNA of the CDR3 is TGTGCCAGTAGTTCTCCAGGGAATTCACCCCTCCACTTT.

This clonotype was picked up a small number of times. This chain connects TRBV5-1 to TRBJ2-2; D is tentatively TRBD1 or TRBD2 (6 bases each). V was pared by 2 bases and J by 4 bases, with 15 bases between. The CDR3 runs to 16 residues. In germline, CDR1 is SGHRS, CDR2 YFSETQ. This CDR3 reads CASSLRGGRITGELFF. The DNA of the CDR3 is TGCGCCAGCAGCTTACGAGGGGGGCGGATCACCGGGGAGCTGTTTTTT. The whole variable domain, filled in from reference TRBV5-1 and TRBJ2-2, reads KAGVTQTPRYLIKTRGQQVTLSCSPISGHRSVSWYQQTPGQGLQFLFEYFSETQRNKGNFPGRFSGRQFSNSRSEMNVSTLELGDSALYLCASSLRGGRITGELFFGEGSRLTVL.

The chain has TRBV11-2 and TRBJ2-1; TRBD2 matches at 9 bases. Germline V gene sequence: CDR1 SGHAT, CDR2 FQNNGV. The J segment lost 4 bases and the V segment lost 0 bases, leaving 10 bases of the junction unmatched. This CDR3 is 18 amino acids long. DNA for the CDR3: TGTGCCAGCAGCTTAGATCCCCCGACTAGCGGACCTTACAATGAGCAGTTCTTC. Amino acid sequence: CASSLDPPTSGPYNEQFF. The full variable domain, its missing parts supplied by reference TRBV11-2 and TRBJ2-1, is EAGVAQSPRYKIIEKRQSVAFWCNPISGHATLYWYQQILGQGPKLLIQFQNNGVVDDSQLPKDRFSAERLKGVDSTLKIQPAKLEDSAVYLCASSLDPPTSGPYNEQFFGPGTRLTVL.

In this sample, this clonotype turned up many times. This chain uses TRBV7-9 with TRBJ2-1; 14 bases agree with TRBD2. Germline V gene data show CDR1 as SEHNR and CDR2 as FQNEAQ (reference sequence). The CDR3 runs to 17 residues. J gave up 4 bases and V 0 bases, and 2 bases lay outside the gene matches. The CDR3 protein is CASSLATSGRAYNEQFF. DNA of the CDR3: TGTGCCAGCAGCTTAGCGACTAGCGGGAGGGCTTACAATGAGCAGTTCTTC.

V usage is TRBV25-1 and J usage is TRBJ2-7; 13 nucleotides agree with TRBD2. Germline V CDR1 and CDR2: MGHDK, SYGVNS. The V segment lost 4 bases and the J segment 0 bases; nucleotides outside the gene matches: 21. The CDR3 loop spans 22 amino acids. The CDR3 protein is CASSGHPGLAGSGGLPSYEQYF. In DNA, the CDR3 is TGTGCCAGCAGTGGGCATCCGGGACTAGCGGGAAGCGGCGGACTCCCCTCCTACGAGCAGTACTTC.

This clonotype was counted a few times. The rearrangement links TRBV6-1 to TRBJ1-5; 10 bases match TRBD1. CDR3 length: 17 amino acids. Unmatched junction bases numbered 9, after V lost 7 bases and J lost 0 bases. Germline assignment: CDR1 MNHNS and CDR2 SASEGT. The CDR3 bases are TGTGCCAGCACCCCGGGACAGGGGCGGATTAGCAATCAGCCCCAGCATTTT. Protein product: CASTPGQGRISNQPQHF.

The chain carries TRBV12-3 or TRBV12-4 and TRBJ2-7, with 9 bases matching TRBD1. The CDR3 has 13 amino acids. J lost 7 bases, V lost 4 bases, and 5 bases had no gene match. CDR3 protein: CASSSDRGSEQYF. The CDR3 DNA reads TGTGCCAGCAGTTCCGACAGGGGGTCTGAGCAGTACTTC.

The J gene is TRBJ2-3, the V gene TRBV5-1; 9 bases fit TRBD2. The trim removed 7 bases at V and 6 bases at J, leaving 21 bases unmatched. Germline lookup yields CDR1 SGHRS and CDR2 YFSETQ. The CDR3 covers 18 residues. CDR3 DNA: TGCGCCAGCGCAGCAGAAGGTAGCGGGAGCCCCGAGGGGGATACGCAGTATTTT. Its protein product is CASAAEGSGSPEGDTQYF. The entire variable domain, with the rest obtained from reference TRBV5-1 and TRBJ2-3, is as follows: KAGVTQTPRYLIKTRGQQVTLSCSPISGHRSVSWYQQTPGQGLQFLFEYFSETQRNKGNFPGRFSGRQFSNSRSEMNVSTLELGDSALYLCASAAEGSGSPEGDTQYFGPGTRLTVL.

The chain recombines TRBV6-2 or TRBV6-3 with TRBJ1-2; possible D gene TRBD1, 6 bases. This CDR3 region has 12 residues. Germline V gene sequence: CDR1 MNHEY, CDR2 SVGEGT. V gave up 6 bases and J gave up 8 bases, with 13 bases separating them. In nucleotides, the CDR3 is TGTGCCAGCAGCCACGCGGGGGCCGGCTACACCTTC. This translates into CASSHAGAGYTF.

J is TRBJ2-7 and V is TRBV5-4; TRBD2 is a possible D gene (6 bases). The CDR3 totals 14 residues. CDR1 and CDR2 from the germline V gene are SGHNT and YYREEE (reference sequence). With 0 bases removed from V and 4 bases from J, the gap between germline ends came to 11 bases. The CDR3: CASSLGQRAYEQYF. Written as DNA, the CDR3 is TGTGCCAGCAGCTTGGGCCAGCGGGCTTACGAGCAGTACTTC.

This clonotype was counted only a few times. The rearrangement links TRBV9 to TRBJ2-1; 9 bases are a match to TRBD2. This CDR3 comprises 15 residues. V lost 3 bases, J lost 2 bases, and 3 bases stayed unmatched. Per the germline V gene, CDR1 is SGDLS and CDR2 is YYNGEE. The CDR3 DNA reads TGTGCCAGCAGCGCATTAGCGGGAGCCTACAATGAGCAGTTCTTC. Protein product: CASSALAGAYNEQFF.

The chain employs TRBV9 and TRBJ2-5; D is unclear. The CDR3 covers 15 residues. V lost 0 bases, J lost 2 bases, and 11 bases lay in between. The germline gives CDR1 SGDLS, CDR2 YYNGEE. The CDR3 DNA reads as TGTGCCAGCAGCGTAGGACCCCGCTCGCAAGAGACCCAGTACTTC. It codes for CASSVGPRSQETQYF.

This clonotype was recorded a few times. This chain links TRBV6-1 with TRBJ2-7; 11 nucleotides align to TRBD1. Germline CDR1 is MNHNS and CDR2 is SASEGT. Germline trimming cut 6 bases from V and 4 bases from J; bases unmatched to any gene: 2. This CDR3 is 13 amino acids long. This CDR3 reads CASRDRGRYEQYF. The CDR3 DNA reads TGTGCCAGCAGGGACAGGGGGCGTTACGAGCAGTACTTC.

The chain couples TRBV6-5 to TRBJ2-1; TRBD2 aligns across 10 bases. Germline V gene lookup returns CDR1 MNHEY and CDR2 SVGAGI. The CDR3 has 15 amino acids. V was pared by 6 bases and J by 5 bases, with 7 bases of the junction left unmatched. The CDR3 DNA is TGTGCCAGCAGAGATCTAGCGGGAGCCAACAATGAGCAGTTCTTC. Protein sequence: CASRDLAGANNEQFF.

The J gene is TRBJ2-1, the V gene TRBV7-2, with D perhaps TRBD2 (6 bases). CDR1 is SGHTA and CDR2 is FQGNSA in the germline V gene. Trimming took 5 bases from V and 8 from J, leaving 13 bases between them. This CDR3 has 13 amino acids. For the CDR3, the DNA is TGTGCCAGCAGCCCGCCGGCTAGCGATGAGCAGTTCTTC. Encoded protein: CASSPPASDEQFF.

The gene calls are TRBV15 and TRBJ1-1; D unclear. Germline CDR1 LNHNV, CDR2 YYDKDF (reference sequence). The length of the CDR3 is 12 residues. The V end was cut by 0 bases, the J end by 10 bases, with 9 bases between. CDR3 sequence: CATSRDRSAAFF. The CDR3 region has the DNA TGTGCCACCAGCAGAGATCGGTCCGCAGCTTTCTTT.

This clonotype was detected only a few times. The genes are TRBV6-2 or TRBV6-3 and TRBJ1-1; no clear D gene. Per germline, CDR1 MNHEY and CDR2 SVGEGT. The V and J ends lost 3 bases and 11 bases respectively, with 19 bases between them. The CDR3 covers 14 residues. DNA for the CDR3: TGTGCCAGCAGTTATCCGGGTAGCGGTGGCGTCGCTTTCTTT. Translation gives CASSYPGSGGVAFF.

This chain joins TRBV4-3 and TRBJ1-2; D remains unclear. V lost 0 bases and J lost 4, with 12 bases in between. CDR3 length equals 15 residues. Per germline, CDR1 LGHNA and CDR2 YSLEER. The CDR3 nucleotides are TGCGCCAGCAGCCAAGATATGGGCTTCGCCTATGGCTACACCTTC. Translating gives CASSQDMGFAYGYTF.

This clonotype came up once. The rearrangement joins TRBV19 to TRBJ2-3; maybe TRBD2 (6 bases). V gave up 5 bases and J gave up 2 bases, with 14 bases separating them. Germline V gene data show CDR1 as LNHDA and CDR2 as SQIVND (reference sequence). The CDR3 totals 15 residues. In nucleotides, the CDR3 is TGTGCCAGTAGTCTACGGACGGACTACACAGATACGCAGTATTTT. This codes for CASSLRTDYTDTQYF.

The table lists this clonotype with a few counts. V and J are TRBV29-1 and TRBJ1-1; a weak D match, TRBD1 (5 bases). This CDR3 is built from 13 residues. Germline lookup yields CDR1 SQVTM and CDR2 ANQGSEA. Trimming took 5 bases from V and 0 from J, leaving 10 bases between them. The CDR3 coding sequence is TGCAGCGTTAATAGACAGCTGAACACTGAAGCTTTCTTT. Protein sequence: CSVNRQLNTEAFF.

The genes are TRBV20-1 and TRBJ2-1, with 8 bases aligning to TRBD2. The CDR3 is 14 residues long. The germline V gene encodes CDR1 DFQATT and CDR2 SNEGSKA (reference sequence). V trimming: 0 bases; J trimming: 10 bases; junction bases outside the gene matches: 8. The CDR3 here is CSARETGGPLEQFF. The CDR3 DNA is TGCAGTGCTAGAGAGACGGGAGGGCCTTTGGAGCAGTTCTTC.

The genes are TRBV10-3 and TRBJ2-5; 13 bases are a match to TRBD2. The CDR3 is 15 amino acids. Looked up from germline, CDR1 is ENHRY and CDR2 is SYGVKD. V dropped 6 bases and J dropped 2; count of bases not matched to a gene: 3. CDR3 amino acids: CAISPTSGGQETQYF. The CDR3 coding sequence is TGTGCCATCAGCCCGACTAGCGGGGGGCAAGAGACCCAGTACTTC.

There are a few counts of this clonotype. The CDR3 nucleotides read TGTGCCATCAGTGGCAGGGGGGACACTGAAGCTTTCTTT. This gives the protein CAISGRGDTEAFF. The rearrangement uses TRBV10-3 and TRBJ1-1; 7 bases align to TRBD1. CDR1 is ENHRY and CDR2 is SYGVKD in the germline V gene. The CDR3 is made up of 13 amino acids. Losses at the gene ends were 4 bases for V and 3 bases for J; bases not matched to a gene: 2.

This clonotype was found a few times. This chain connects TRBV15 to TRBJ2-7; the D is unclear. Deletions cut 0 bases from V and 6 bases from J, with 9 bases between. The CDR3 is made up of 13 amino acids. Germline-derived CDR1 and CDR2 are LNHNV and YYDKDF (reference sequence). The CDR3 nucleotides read TGTGCCACCAGCAGAGATACCCTACTCGAGCAGTACTTC. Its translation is CATSRDTLLEQYF.

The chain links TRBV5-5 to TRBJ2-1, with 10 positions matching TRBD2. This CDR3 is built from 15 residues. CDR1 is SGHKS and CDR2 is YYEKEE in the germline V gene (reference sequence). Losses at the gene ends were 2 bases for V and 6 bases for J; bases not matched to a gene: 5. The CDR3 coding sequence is TGTGCCAGCAGCTTTCTTAGCGGGGGGATCAATGAGCAGTTCTTC. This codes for CASSFLSGGINEQFF.

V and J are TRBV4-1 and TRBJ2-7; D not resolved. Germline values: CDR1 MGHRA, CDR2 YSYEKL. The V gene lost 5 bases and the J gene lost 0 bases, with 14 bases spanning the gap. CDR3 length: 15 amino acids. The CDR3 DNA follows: TGCGCCAGCAGCACCCGACTCATCTTCTCCTACGAGCAGTACTTC. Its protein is CASSTRLIFSYEQYF.

The CDR3 reads CASSPKGASAEKLFF. DNA for the CDR3: TGTGCCAGCAGCCCCAAGGGGGCGTCGGCTGAAAAACTGTTTTTT. The genes are TRBV5-4 and TRBJ1-4; 7 nucleotides align to TRBD1. The V gene end was trimmed by 4 bases and the J gene end by 7 bases; junction bases not matched to a gene: 10. The CDR3 extends over 15 amino acids. Germline values: CDR1 SGHNT, CDR2 YYREEE (reference sequence).

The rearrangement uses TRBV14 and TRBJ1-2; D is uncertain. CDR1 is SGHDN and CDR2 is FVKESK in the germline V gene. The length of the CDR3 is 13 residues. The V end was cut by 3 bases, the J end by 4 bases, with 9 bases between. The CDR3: CASSQAPGYGYTF. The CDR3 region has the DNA TGTGCCAGCAGCCAGGCCCCAGGCTATGGCTACACCTTC.

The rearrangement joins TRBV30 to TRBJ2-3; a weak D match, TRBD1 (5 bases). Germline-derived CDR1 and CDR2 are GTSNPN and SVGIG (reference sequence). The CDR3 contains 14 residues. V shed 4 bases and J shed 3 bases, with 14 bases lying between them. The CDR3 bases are TGTGCCTGGAAGTGGGCAGGACATACAGATACGCAGTATTTT. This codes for CAWKWAGHTDTQYF.